The subject of this entry is one T cell receptor beta chain. A J-beta primer mix and a sample-barcoded 5' primer were used in a second PCR of about 7 to 12 cycles. A single record per CDR3 protein comes from TCRdb applying MiXCR to the 5' RACE reads. The sample shows some 1,500,000 distinct CDR3 sequences, 35% to 45% of them seen only once. The length of the CDR3 is 16 residues. V dropped 0 bases and J dropped 2 bases, with 12 bases sitting between them. CDR1 is SGHRS, CDR2 YFSETQ, per germline. These data belong to a study of blood T cells in healthy people across ages. The chain couples TRBV5-1 to TRBJ2-1; D not resolved. Sequenced sample: blood. The receptor comes from a woman aged 18-35 years in good health. The CDR3 loop reads CASSLDLPTAYNEQFF. CDR3 nucleotides: TGCGCCAGCAGCTTGGACCTCCCAACGGCCTACAATGAGCAGTTCTTC.